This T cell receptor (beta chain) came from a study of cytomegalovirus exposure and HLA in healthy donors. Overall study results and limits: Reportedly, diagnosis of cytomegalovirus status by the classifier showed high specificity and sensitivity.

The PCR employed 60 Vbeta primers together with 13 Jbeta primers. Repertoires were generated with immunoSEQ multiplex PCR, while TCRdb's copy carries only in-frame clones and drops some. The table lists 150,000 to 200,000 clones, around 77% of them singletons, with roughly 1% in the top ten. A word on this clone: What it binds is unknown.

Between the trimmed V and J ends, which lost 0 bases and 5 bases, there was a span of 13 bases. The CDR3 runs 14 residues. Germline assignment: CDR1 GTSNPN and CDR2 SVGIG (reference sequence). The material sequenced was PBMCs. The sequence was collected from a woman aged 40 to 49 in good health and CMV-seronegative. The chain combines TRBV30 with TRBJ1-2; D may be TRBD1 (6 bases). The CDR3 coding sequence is TGTGCCTGGAGTGTACAGAGGGGGTCATATGGCTACACCTTC. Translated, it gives CAWSVQRGSYGYTF.